Sequencing of this T cell receptor beta chain was carried out in a study of cytomegalovirus exposure and HLA in healthy donors. Study-level results: The study listed 164 cytomegalovirus-associated TCR beta chains.

Concerning this clone: Its cognate antigen is unknown.

Only in-frame clones appear in the TCRdb table, and some are missing; sequencing was by immunoSEQ multiplex PCR. The sample yields a few hundred thousand clones, 90% seen once. CDR1 and CDR2 from the germline V gene are MNHEY and SVGAGI. The CDR3 consists of 15 residues. V was shortened by 2 bases and J by 3 bases, with 13 bases between the two germline ends. The chain employs TRBV6-5 and TRBJ1-2; a possible D gene is TRBD1 (5 bases). This TCR derives from a woman aged 18 to 35 in good health and CMV-seronegative. Input material: PBMCs. The CDR3 DNA is TGTGCCAGCAGTTACGGGCAGGGAGGAGACTATGGCTACACCTTC. Translated, it gives CASSYGQGGDYGYTF.